Listed here is a single T cell receptor (beta chain). The entry originates in a study of T cell changes during pregnancy in multiple sclerosis. Data came from immunoSEQ multiplex PCR; TCRdb stores just in-frame clones and leaves some out. The table records about 68,000 clones, about 92% of them present only once. The V segment lost 4 bases and the J segment 9 bases; nucleotides outside the gene matches: 9. CDR1 and CDR2 from the germline V gene are SGDLS and YYNGEE. The CDR3 totals 15 residues. The chain uses TRBV9 and TRBJ2-1, with 11 bases that match TRBD1. Source: peripheral blood, taken in the second trimester of pregnancy. This clonotype was sampled from a female donor in good health, enrolled as a control in a pregnancy study. CDR3 region: CASSISGQGDGEQFF. CDR3 bases: TGTGCCAGCAGCATCTCGGGACAGGGGGATGGTGAGCAGTTCTTC.